The rows below give T cell receptor beta chains drawn from one sample of a study of blood T cell repertoires in COVID-19. Sequenced by immunoSEQ multiplex PCR; TCRdb stores in-frame clones only, minus some. The sample records about 120,000 clones, approximately 82% being singletons. Sequenced: peripheral blood. These receptor sequences come from a man aged 70-80 years with active or convalescent COVID-19. Each CDR3 is given with its conserved first and last residue. The D gene is left open where the match is weak. Clone size is not always given. Where it is, it says once, few, many or a class for expanded clones.

J gene,D gene,clone size,V gene,CDR3 length,CDR3 DNA,CDR3 protein
TRBJ1-1,-,-,TRBV6-1,14,TGTGCCAGCAGTGAAGGACAGCTGAACACTGAAGCTTTCTTT,CASSEGQLNTEAFF
TRBJ1-4,TRBD1,-,TRBV19,14,TGTGCCAGTATCCCGTCGGGGACAGCTAAAAAACTGTTTTTT,CASIPSGTAKKLFF
TRBJ2-7,TRBD1,once,TRBV11-3,14,TGTGCCAGCAGCTTGGGACAGGGGTTCTACGAGCAGTACTTC,CASSLGQGFYEQYF
TRBJ1-6,TRBD1,-,TRBV9,14,TGTGCCAGCAGCCCCGGACAGGGGCATTCACCCCTCCACTTT,CASSPGQGHSPLHF
TRBJ1-1,TRBD1,-,TRBV5-6,14,TGTGCCAGCAGCTTGGGGATCCGGGACAGTGAAGCTTTCTTT,CASSLGIRDSEAFF
TRBJ1-2,TRBD1,-,TRBV19,17,TGTGCCAGTAGTATCAGTACAGGGGCATTAGCTAACTATGGCTACACCTTC,CASSISTGALANYGYTF
TRBJ1-2,TRBD1,few,TRBV5-4,17,TGTGCCAGCACCCGGCCCGGAACCGGGACAGCTAACTATGGCTACACCTTC,CASTRPGTGTANYGYTF
TRBJ1-1,TRBD1,-,TRBV28,16,TGTGCCAGCAATGTCCCGGGACAGGTTGGGAACACTGAAGCTTTCTTT,CASNVPGQVGNTEAFF
TRBJ1-4,-,-,TRBV5-1,15,TGCGCCAGCAGCCTTACAGGAACAACTAATGAAAAACTGTTTTTT,CASSLTGTTNEKLFF
TRBJ1-1,TRBD1,-,TRBV19,13,TGTGCCAGTAGAGACAGGGGGCTGACTGAAGCTTTCTTT,CASRDRGLTEAFF
TRBJ2-3,TRBD2,-,TRBV7-2,18,TGTGCCAGCAGCTTAGAGACGGGACTAGCGGGAATTACAGATACGCAGTATTTT,CASSLETGLAGITDTQYF
TRBJ1-5,-,-,TRBV2,14,TGTGCCAGCAGCCCCATATCGACAGACCAGCCCCAGCATTTT,CASSPISTDQPQHF
TRBJ2-5,-,once,TRBV24-1,16,TGTGCCACCAGTGATAAGGTTCCAGGGAAATGGGAGACCCAGTACTTC,CATSDKVPGKWETQYF
TRBJ1-2,TRBD1,-,TRBV5-6,16,TGTGCCAGCAGCTTGGTAGGACAGGGGGCTTTCTATGGCTACACCTTC,CASSLVGQGAFYGYTF
TRBJ1-1,TRBD1,-,TRBV3-1/TRBV3-2,15,TGTGCCAGCAGCCAAGTTGACTCAGGGGGCACTGAAGCTTTCTTT,CASSQVDSGGTEAFF
TRBJ1-1,-,-,TRBV6-4,13,TGTGCCAGCAGTGCCCTAATGAACACTGAAGCTTTCTTT,CASSALMNTEAFF
TRBJ1-2,TRBD1,-,TRBV19,15,TGTGCCAGTAGTATCGACAGGGGGTTTGACTATGGCTACACCTTC,CASSIDRGFDYGYTF
TRBJ2-1,TRBD2,-,TRBV9,17,TGTGCCAGCAGCGTGGGGGGACTAGCGGTCTCGGGTAATGAGCAGTTCTTC,CASSVGGLAVSGNEQFF
TRBJ2-7,TRBD2,-,TRBV6-5,13,TGTGCCAGCCTACCCAGCGGGGTGCTCGAGCAGTACTTC,CASLPSGVLEQYF
TRBJ1-5,-,-,TRBV27,14,TGTGCCAGCAGATCACAGGGAAGCAATCAGCCCCAGCATTTT,CASRSQGSNQPQHF
TRBJ2-3,-,-,TRBV5-1,12,TGCGCCAGCAGCTTCTATCAAGATACGCAGTATTTT,CASSFYQDTQYF
TRBJ2-4,TRBD2,-,TRBV12-5,16,TGTGCTAGTGGTTTGGCCCCCGGGGGGGGGCGAAACATTCAGTACTTC,CASGLAPGGGRNIQYF
TRBJ2-2,TRBD2,-,TRBV7-2,16,TGTGCCAGCAGCAGAGACCGCGGGAGTTGGGCCGGGGAGCTGTTTTTT,CASSRDRGSWAGELFF
TRBJ1-6,TRBD1,once,TRBV3-1/TRBV3-2,15,TGTGCCAGCGCTCCTCCGGGACAGGGGTATTCACCCCTCCACTTT,CASAPPGQGYSPLHF
TRBJ2-5,-,once,TRBV5-1,16,TGCGCCAGCAGCTTGGCCCCAGGCCCGATGGCGGAGACCCAGTACTTC,CASSLAPGPMAETQYF
TRBJ2-7,TRBD2,-,TRBV6-4,15,TGTGCCAGCAGTACGGAAGCGGGGGGCTCCTACGAGCAGTACTTC,CASSTEAGGSYEQYF
TRBJ1-1,TRBD1,-,TRBV5-1,14,TGCGCCAGCAGCCCCTTGACAGGGAGCACTGAAGCTTTCTTT,CASSPLTGSTEAFF
TRBJ1-2,-,-,TRBV30,12,TGTGCCTGGCTACAGTATAACTATGGCTACACCTTC,CAWLQYNYGYTF
TRBJ1-2,-,few,TRBV12-3/TRBV12-4,12,TGTGCCAGCAGCCCGGACACCAATGGCTACACCTTC,CASSPDTNGYTF
TRBJ2-5,TRBD2,-,TRBV9,20,TGTGCCAGCAGCTCTCGAGGGGGACTAGCGGGAGTCGGTCGGGCGGAGACCCAGTACTTC,CASSSRGGLAGVGRAETQYF
TRBJ2-7,TRBD1,-,TRBV6-5,15,TGTGCCAGCAGGCTACAGGGGGGCCCCGGGGGCGAGCAGTACTTC,CASRLQGGPGGEQYF
TRBJ2-2,-,-,TRBV7-2,15,TGTGCCAGCAGCTTACGGTTCGGGTTCGAGGGGGAGCTGTTTTTT,CASSLRFGFEGELFF
TRBJ1-6,-,-,TRBV10-2,15,TGCGCCAGCAGTGAGGGTACGGGGGATAATTCACCCCTCCACTTT,CASSEGTGDNSPLHF
TRBJ1-6,-,-,TRBV5-6,14,TGTGCCAGCAGCTTGATGCAGGGTCATTCACCCCTCCACTTT,CASSLMQGHSPLHF
TRBJ1-2,-,few,TRBV28,14,TGTGCCAGCAGTTCTTCAGGGACAAAGCATGGCTACACCTTC,CASSSSGTKHGYTF
TRBJ2-2,TRBD1,-,TRBV9,13,TGTGCCAGCAGCCGGACAGGGGCCGGGGAGCTGTTTTTT,CASSRTGAGELFF
TRBJ2-2,-,-,TRBV7-9,17,TGTGCCAGCAGCTTAGGGGGGTGGAGGGCGAACACCGGGGAGCTGTTTTTT,CASSLGGWRANTGELFF
TRBJ2-2,TRBD2,-,TRBV4-1,16,TGCGCCAGCAGCCAAGGGGCTAGCGGGAGAACCGGGGAGCTGTTTTTT,CASSQGASGRTGELFF
TRBJ1-1,-,-,TRBV2,15,TGTGCCAGCAGGGACACCACCTTCGGGAACACTGAAGCTTTCTTT,CASRDTTFGNTEAFF
TRBJ1-1,-,-,TRBV6-5,15,TGTGCCAGCAGTTCGTCTCTAGTGGGTGCCACTGAAGCTTTCTTT,CASSSSLVGATEAFF
TRBJ1-2,-,-,TRBV7-9,13,TGTGCCAGCAGTCGAGGATACGACTATGGCTACACCTTC,CASSRGYDYGYTF
TRBJ1-3,-,-,TRBV20-1,11,TGCAGTGTAGGGGCTGGAAACACCATATATTTT,CSVGAGNTIYF
TRBJ2-7,TRBD1,-,TRBV14,13,TGTGCCAGCAAGGACAGGGGTGCCTACGAGCAGTACTTC,CASKDRGAYEQYF
TRBJ2-1,-,-,TRBV5-6,13,TGTGCCAGCAGCTTCCGGTTTACCAATGAGCAGTTCTTC,CASSFRFTNEQFF
TRBJ2-3,-,-,TRBV18,14,TGTGCCAGCTCACCATTGGCAGGGACTGATACGCAGTATTTT,CASSPLAGTDTQYF
TRBJ1-5,-,-,TRBV19,17,TGTGCCAGTAGTATAGGAAGAGGGTGGGGTAGCAATCAGCCCCAGCATTTT,CASSIGRGWGSNQPQHF
TRBJ2-1,TRBD1,-,TRBV5-4,15,TGTGCCAGCAGCTTACCGACAGGGGGCGACGATGAGCAGTTCTTC,CASSLPTGGDDEQFF
TRBJ1-2,-,-,TRBV19,15,TGTGCCAGTAGTATCTTTTCGGGACACAACTATGGCTACACCTTC,CASSIFSGHNYGYTF
TRBJ1-2,-,-,TRBV11-2,13,TGTGCCAGCAGCATTGACAGGAACTATGGCTACACCTTC,CASSIDRNYGYTF
TRBJ2-3,TRBD1,-,TRBV9,16,TGTGCCAGCAGCGAGGGACAGCCGATTAGCACAGATACGCAGTATTTT,CASSEGQPISTDTQYF
TRBJ2-7,-,few,TRBV7-8,14,TGTGCCAGCAGCTTAGTGGCGGGATCCTACGAGCAGTACTTC,CASSLVAGSYEQYF
TRBJ2-1,TRBD1,-,TRBV28,14,TGTGCCAGCAGGAAAGACAGGGGCGGCAATGAGCAGTTCTTC,CASRKDRGGNEQFF
TRBJ2-3,TRBD2,-,TRBV4-2,17,TGTGCCAGCAGCCAAGATCTTTGGGGGGGGAACACAGATACGCAGTATTTT,CASSQDLWGGNTDTQYF
TRBJ2-7,TRBD2,-,TRBV7-2,18,TGTGCCAGCAGCTTAAGGCCCGGGACTAGCGGGGTATCCTCCGAGCAGTACTTC,CASSLRPGTSGVSSEQYF
TRBJ2-1,TRBD1,-,TRBV7-9,12,TGTGCCACGGGACAGGGTGGCAATGAGCAGTTCTTC,CATGQGGNEQFF
TRBJ1-2,-,-,TRBV2,13,TGTGCCAGCACAGAACAGGTTAACTATGGCTACACCTTC,CASTEQVNYGYTF
TRBJ1-1,-,-,TRBV29-1,14,TGCAGCGTTAAGCCGTCCACAGGGTCCACTGAAGCTTTCTTT,CSVKPSTGSTEAFF